This TCR beta chain emerged from a study of T cells in Graves' hyperthyroidism and ophthalmopathy. At the level of the study: Sampling of peripheral blood happened at initial diagnosis, prior to any treatment.

Diagnosis rested on symptoms, serum thyroxine and TRAb, thyroid ultrasound, and orbital computed tomography. Researchers took RNA transcripts and amplified the TCR beta CDR3 regions from them. TCR CDR3 regions were first amplified by RT-PCR with HTBI primers. MiXCR was run by TCRdb on the multiplex PCR reads, yielding one entry per CDR3 protein. Here the sample spans hundreds of thousands of distinct CDR3 sequences, under 15% being singletons. Study-level points and caveats: Among thyroid clonotypes expanded above 0.001, most also appeared in blood. Ophthalmopathy was model-predicted a median roughly six months pre-onset.

The CDR3 spans 14 residues. Germline V gene sequence: CDR1 MNHEY, CDR2 SMNVEV (reference sequence). The V and J ends lost 5 bases and 4 bases, in that order; junction bases with no gene match: 5. This clonotype was detected many times. What it binds is unknown. The receptor's source is a man younger than 35 with Graves' ophthalmopathy. The gene calls are TRBV27 and TRBJ2-5; 9 positions match TRBD1. The sequenced sample consisted of blood. The CDR3 spells CASSPTTGGETQYF. In DNA form, the CDR3 reads TGTGCCAGCAGTCCCACGACAGGGGGAGAGACCCAGTACTTC.